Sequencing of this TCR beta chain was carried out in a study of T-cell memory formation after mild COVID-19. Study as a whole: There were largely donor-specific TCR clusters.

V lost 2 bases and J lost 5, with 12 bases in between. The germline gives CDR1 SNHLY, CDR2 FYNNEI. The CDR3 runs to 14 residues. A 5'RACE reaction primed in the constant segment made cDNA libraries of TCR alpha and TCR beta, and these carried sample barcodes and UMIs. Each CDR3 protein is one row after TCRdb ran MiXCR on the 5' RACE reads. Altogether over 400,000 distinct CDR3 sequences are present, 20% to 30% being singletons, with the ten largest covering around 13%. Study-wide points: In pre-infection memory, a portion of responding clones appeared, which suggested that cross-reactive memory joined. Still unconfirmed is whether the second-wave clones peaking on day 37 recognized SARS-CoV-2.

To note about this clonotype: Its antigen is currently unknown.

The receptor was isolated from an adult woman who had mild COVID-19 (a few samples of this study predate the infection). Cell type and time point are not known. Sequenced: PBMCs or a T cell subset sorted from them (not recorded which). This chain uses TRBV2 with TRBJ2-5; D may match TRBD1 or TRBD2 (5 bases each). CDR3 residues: CASSEMGTVETQYF. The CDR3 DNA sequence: TGTGCCAGCAGTGAAATGGGGACGGTGGAGACCCAGTACTTC.